This TCR beta chain comes out of a study of blood T cells in healthy people across ages. Study results and caveats: Investigators treated diversity estimates from one million T cells as underestimates. Both higher diversity and more naive CD4+ cells marked long-lived donors when set against aged donors.

Each individual donor underwent a draw of approximately 9.8 milliliters of peripheral blood. Primed by a sample-barcoded 5' primer and a J-beta primer mix, a second PCR proceeded for about 7 to 11 cycles. TCRdb fed the 5' RACE reads into MiXCR, producing one record per CDR3 protein. The sample includes 1.5 million to 2 million distinct CDR3 sequences, roughly 50% seen only once; the top ten take around 2.1%. About this clonotype: The target antigen is unknown.

The CDR3 is 12 residues long. Germline V gene lookup returns CDR1 LGHDT and CDR2 YNNKEL (reference sequence). The V gene lost 1 base and the J gene lost 5 bases, with 6 bases spanning the gap. The TCR sequence derives from a woman in her thirties or forties in good health. This chain links TRBV3-1 with TRBJ2-7, with D uncertain. The sequenced material came from blood. The CDR3 DNA sequence: TGTGCCAGCAGCCAAGGGGTGGACGAGCAGTACTTC. Protein: CASSQGVDEQYF.